The 2 T cell receptor beta chains below were found in one sample sequenced in a study of cytomegalovirus exposure and HLA in healthy donors. 60 Vbeta and 13 Jbeta primers were used in PCR. Repertoires were generated with immunoSEQ multiplex PCR, while TCRdb's copy carries only in-frame clones and drops some. Of 150,000 to 200,000 clones detected, around two thirds appear once; the ten largest clones hold less than 3%. Sequenced: PBMCs. These receptors were taken from a man aged 35 to 55 in good health and CMV-seronegative.

The chain combines TRBV6-1 with TRBJ2-1; 7 bases agree with TRBD2. The CDR3 spans 14 residues. Germline V lookup: CDR1 MNHNS, CDR2 SASEGT. V shed 11 bases and J 8 bases; nucleotides not matched to a gene: 15. The CDR3 reads CAGGGRDWADEQFF. Written as DNA, the CDR3 is TGTGCCGGGGGGGGGAGGGACTGGGCCGATGAGCAGTTCTTC.

The rearrangement links TRBV11-3 to TRBJ2-3; D gene uncertain. The CDR3 length is 12 residues. The germline V and J ends were trimmed by 5 bases and 7 bases, with 10 bases remaining between them. Per germline, CDR1 SGHNT and CDR2 YENEEA. The CDR3 sequence is CASSPNTNTQYF. As DNA, the CDR3 is TGTGCCAGCAGCCCGAACACGAATACGCAGTATTTT. The variable domain in full, completed from reference TRBV11-3 and TRBJ2-3, reads EAGVVQSPRYKIIEKKQPVAFWCNPISGHNTLYWYLQNLGQGPELLIRYENEEAVDDSQLPKDRFSAERLKGVDSTLKIQPAELGDSAVYLCASSPNTNTQYFGPGTRLTVL.